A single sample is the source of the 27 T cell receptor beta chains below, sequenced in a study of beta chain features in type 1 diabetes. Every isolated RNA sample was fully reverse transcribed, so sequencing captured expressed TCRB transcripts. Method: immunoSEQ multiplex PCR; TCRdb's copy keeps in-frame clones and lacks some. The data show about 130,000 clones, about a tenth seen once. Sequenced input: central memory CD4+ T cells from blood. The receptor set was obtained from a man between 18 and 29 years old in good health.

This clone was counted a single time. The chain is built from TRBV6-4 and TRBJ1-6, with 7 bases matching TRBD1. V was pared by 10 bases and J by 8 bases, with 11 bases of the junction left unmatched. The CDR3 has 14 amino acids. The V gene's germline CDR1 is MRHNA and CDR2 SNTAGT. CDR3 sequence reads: CANPDRCVDSPLHF. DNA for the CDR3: TGTGCCAACCCGGACAGGTGCGTGGATTCACCCCTCCACTTT.

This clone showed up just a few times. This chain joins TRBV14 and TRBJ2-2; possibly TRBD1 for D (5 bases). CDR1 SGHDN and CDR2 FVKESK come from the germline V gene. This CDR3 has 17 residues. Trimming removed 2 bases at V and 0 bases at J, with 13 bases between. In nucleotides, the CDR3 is TGTGCCAGCAGCCAATATGCCCGGACATCGAACACCGGGGAGCTGTTTTTT. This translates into CASSQYARTSNTGELFF. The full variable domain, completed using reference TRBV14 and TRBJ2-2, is EAGVTQFPSHSVIEKGQTVTLRCDPISGHDNLYWYRRVMGKEIKFLLHFVKESKQDESGMPNNRFLAERTGGTYSTLKVQPAELEDSGVYFCASSQYARTSNTGELFFGEGSRLTVL.

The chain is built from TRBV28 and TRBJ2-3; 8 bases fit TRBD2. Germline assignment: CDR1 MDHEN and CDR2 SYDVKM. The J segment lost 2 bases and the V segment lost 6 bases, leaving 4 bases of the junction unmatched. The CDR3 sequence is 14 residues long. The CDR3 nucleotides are TGTGCCAGCAGATCGGGGGGGCCCACAGATACGCAGTATTTT. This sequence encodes CASRSGGPTDTQYF.

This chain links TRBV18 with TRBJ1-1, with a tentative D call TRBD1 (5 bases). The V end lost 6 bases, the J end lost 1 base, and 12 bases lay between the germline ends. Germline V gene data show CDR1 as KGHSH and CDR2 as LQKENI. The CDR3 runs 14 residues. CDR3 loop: CASSLGHSNTEAFF. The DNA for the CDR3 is TGTGCCAGCTCCCTCGGACACTCGAACACTGAAGCTTTCTTT.

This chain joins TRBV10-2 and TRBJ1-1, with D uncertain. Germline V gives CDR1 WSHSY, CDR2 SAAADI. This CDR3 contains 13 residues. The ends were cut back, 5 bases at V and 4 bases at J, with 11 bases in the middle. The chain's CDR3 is CASSFRGSTEAFF. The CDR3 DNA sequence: TGCGCCAGCAGTTTCCGGGGTAGCACTGAAGCTTTCTTT.

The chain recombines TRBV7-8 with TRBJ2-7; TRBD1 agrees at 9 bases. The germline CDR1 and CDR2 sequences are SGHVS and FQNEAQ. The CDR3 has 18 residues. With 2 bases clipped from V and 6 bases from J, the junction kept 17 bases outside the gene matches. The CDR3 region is CASSLPPGGTGISREQYF. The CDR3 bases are TGTGCCAGCAGCTTACCCCCCGGCGGGACAGGGATCTCGCGCGAGCAGTACTTC.

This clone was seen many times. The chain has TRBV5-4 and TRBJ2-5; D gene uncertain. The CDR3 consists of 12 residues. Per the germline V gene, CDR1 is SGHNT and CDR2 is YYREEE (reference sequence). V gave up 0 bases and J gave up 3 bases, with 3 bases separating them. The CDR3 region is CASSLDKETQYF. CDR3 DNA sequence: TGTGCCAGCAGCTTGGACAAAGAGACCCAGTACTTC.

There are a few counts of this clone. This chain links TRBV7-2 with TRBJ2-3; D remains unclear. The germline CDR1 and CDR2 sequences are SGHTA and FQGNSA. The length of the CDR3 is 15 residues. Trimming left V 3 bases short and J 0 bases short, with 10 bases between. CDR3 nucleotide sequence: TGTGCCAGCAGCTTCCTAAGCGCGAGCACAGATACGCAGTATTTT. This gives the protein CASSFLSASTDTQYF.

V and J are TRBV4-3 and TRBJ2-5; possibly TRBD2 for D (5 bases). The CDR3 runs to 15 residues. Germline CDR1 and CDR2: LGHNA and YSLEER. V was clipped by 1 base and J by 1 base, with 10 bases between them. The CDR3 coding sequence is TGCGCCAGCAGCCAAGCAGGCCTAGCCCAAGAGACCCAGTACTTC. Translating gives CASSQAGLAQETQYF.

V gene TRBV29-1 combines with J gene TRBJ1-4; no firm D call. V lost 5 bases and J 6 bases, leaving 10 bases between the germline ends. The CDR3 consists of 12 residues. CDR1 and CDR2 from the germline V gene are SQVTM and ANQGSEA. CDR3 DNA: TGCAGCGTTCTAATCCCTGATGAAAAACTGTTTTTT. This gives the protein CSVLIPDEKLFF. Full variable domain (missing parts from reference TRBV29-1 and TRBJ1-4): SAVISQKPSRDICQRGTSLTIQCQVDSQVTMMFWYRQQPGQSLTLIATANQGSEATYESGFVIDKFPISRPNLTFSTLTVSNMSPEDSSIYLCSVLIPDEKLFFGSGTQLSVL.

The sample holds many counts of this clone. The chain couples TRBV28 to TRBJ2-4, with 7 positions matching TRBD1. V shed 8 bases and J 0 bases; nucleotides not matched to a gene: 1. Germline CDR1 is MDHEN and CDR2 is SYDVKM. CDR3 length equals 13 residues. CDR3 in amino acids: CASRDRAKNIQYF. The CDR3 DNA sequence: TGTGCCAGCCGGGACAGAGCCAAAAACATTCAGTACTTC.

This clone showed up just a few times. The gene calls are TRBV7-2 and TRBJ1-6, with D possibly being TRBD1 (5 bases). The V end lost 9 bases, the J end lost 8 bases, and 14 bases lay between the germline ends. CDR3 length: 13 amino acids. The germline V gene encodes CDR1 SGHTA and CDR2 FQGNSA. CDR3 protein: CASSGRVDSPLHF. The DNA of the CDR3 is TGTGCCAGTTCTGGCAGGGTGGATTCACCCCTCCACTTT.

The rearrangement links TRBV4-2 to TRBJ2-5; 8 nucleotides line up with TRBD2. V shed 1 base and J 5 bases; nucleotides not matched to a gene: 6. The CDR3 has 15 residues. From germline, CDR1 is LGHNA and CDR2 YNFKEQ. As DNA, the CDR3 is TGTGCCAGCAGCCAAGTGGGCGGGGGGTCGGAGACCCAGTACTTC. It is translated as CASSQVGGGSETQYF.

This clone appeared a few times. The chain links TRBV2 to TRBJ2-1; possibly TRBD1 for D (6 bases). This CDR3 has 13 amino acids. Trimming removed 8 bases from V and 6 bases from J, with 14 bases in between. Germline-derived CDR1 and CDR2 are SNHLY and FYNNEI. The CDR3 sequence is CASSLQGSNEQFF. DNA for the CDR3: TGTGCCAGCTCCCTTCAGGGGAGCAATGAGCAGTTCTTC.

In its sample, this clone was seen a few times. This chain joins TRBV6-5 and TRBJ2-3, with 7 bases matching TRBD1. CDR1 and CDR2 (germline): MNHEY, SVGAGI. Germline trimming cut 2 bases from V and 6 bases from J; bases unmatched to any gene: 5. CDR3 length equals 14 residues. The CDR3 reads CASSYRGGRDTQYF. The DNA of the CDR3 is TGTGCCAGCAGTTACCGAGGGGGCCGTGATACGCAGTATTTT.

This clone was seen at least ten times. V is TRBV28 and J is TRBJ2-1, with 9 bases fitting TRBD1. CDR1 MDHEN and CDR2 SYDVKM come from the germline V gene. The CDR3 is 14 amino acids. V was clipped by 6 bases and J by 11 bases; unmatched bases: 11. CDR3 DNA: TGTGCCAGCAGCCTACATACTACAGGGGGCAAGCAGTTCTTC. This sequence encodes CASSLHTTGGKQFF.

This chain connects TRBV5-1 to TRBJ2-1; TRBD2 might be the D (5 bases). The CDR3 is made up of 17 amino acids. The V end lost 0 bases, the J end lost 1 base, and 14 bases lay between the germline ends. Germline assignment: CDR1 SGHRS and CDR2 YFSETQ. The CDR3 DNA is TGCGCCAGCAGCTTGGCCATCGGGGAAGCTTCCTACAATGAGCAGTTCTTC. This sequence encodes CASSLAIGEASYNEQFF.

The CDR3 nucleotides read TGTGCCTGGAGTGTACTGTCGGGGGGGAGGGACGAGCAGTACTTC. It yields the protein CAWSVLSGGRDEQYF. J is TRBJ2-7 and V is TRBV30, with 8 nucleotides matching TRBD2. Germline CDR1 GTSNPN, CDR2 SVGIG (reference sequence). The CDR3 is 15 residues long. Germline trimming cut 0 bases from V and 5 bases from J; bases unmatched to any gene: 9.

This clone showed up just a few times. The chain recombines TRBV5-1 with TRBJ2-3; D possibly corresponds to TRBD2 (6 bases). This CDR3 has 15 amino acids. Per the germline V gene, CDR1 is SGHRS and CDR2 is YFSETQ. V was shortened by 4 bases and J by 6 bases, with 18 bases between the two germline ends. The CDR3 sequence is CASSPREGLTDTQYF. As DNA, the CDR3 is TGCGCCAGCAGCCCGAGAGAGGGACTCACTGATACGCAGTATTTT. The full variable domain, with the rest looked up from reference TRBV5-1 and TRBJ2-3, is KAGVTQTPRYLIKTRGQQVTLSCSPISGHRSVSWYQQTPGQGLQFLFEYFSETQRNKGNFPGRFSGRQFSNSRSEMNVSTLELGDSALYLCASSPREGLTDTQYFGPGTRLTVL.

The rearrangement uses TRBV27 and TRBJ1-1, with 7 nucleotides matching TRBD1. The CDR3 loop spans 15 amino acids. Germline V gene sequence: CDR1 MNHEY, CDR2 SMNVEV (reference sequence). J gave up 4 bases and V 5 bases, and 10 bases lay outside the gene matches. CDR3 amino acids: CASSDRVGVGTEAFF. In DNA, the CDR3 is TGTGCCAGCAGTGACAGGGTGGGGGTTGGCACTGAAGCTTTCTTT.

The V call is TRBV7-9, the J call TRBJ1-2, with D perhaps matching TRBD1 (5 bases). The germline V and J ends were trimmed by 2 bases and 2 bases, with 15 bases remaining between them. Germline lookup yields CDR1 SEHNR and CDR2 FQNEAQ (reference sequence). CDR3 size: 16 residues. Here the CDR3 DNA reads TGTGCCAGCAGCTTAACGCGGACCAGGGAAAACTATGGCTACACCTTC. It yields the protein CASSLTRTRENYGYTF. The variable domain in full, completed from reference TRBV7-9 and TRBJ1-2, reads DTGVSQNPRHKITKRGQNVTFRCDPISEHNRLYWYRQTLGQGPEFLTYFQNEAQLEKSRLLSDRFSAERPKGSFSTLEIQRTEQGDSAMYLCASSLTRTRENYGYTFGSGTRLTVV.

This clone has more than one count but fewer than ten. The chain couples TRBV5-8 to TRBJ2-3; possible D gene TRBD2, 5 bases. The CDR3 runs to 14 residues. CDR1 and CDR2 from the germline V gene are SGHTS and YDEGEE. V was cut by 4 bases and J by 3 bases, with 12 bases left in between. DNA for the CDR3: TGTGCCAGCAGCCCCGATCGAGGGACAGATACGCAGTATTTT. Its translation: CASSPDRGTDTQYF. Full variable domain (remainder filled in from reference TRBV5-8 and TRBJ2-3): EAGVTQSPTHLIKTRGQQATLRCSPISGHTSVYWYQQALGLGLQFLLWYDEGEERNRGNFPPRFSGRQFPNYSSELNVNALELEDSALYLCASSPDRGTDTQYFGPGTRLTVL.

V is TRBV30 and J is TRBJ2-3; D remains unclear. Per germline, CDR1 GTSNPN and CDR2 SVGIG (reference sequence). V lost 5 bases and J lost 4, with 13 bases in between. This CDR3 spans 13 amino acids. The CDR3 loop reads CAWGPRPPDTQYF. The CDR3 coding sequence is TGTGCCTGGGGCCCTCGCCCCCCAGATACGCAGTATTTT.

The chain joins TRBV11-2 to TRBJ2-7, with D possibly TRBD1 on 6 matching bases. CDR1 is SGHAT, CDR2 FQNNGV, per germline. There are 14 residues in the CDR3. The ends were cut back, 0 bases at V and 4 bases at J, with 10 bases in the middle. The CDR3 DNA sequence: TGTGCCAGCAGCTTAGACCAGGGGTGGTACGAGCAGTACTTC. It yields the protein CASSLDQGWYEQYF. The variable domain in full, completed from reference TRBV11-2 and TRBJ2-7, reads EAGVAQSPRYKIIEKRQSVAFWCNPISGHATLYWYQQILGQGPKLLIQFQNNGVVDDSQLPKDRFSAERLKGVDSTLKIQPAKLEDSAVYLCASSLDQGWYEQYFGPGTRLTVT.

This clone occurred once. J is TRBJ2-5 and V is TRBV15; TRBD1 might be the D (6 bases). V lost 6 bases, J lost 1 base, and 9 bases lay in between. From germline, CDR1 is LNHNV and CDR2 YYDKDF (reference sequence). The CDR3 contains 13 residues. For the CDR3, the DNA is TGTGCCACCAGGACAGGTATCCAAGAGACCCAGTACTTC. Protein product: CATRTGIQETQYF.

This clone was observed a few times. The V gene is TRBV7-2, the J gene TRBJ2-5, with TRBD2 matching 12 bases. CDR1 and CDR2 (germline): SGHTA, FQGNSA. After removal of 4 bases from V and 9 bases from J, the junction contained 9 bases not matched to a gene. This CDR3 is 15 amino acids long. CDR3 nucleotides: TGTGCCAGCAGCTCACCTAGCGGGGGGGCCGCGGCCCAGTACTTC. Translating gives CASSSPSGGAAAQYF. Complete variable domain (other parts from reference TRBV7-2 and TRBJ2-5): GAGVSQSPSNKVTEKGKDVELRCDPISGHTALYWYRQSLGQGLEFLIYFQGNSAPDKSGLPSDRFSAERTGGSVSTLTIQRTQQEDSAVYLCASSSPSGGAAAQYFGPGTRLLVL.

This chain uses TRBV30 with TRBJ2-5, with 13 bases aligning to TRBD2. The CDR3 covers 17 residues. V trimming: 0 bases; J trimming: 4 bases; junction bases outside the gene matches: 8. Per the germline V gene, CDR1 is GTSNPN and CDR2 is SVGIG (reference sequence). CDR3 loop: CAWSVLAGGPGRETQYF. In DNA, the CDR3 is TGTGCCTGGAGTGTACTAGCGGGGGGGCCGGGGAGAGAGACCCAGTACTTC.